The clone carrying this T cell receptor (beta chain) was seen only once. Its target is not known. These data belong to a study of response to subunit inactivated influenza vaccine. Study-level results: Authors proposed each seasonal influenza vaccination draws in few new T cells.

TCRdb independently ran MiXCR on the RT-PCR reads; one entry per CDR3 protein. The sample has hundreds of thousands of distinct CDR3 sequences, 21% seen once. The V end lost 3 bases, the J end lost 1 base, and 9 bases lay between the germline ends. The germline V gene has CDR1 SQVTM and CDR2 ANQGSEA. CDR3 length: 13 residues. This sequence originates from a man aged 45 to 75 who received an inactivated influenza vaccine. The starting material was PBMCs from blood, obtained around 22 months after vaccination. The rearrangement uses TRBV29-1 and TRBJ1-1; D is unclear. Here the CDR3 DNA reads TGCAGCGTTGAGCAGCAGACGAACACTGAAGCTTTCTTT. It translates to CSVEQQTNTEAFF.